The 26 T cell receptor beta chains below all came from one sample that was sequenced in a study of CD8 T cells in ankylosing spondylitis. MiXCR, applied by TCRdb to the 5' RACE reads, yields one record per CDR3 protein. Among almost 45,000 distinct CDR3 sequences listed, approximately 11% were seen once. Sequencing was performed on blood, either unsorted or a sorted T cell fraction (not recorded which). Receptor source: a male donor with ankylosing spondylitis or in good health (not recorded which).

This chain links TRBV5-1 with TRBJ2-3; unclear D gene. There are 14 residues in the CDR3. The V gene's germline CDR1 is SGHRS and CDR2 YFSETQ. Trimming left V 0 bases short and J 2 bases short, with 7 bases between. CDR3 nucleotide sequence: TGCGCCAGCAGCTTGGAAGAGCCCACAGATACGCAGTATTTT. Its protein product is CASSLEEPTDTQYF. The full variable domain, with the rest looked up from reference TRBV5-1 and TRBJ2-3, is KAGVTQTPRYLIKTRGQQVTLSCSPISGHRSVSWYQQTPGQGLQFLFEYFSETQRNKGNFPGRFSGRQFSNSRSEMNVSTLELGDSALYLCASSLEEPTDTQYFGPGTRLTVL.

Many counts were recorded for this clonotype. This rearrangement joins TRBV20-1 to TRBJ1-5; D is uncertain. Trimming took 3 bases from V and 7 from J, leaving 10 bases between them. This CDR3 spans 12 amino acids. Germline V gives CDR1 DFQATT, CDR2 SNEGSKA (reference sequence). Here the CDR3 reads CSARDGIQPQHF. The DNA for the CDR3 is TGCAGTGCTAGGGACGGGATCCAGCCCCAGCATTTT.

This clonotype was counted many times. This chain links TRBV2 with TRBJ1-5; unclear D gene. Trimming took 2 bases from V and 3 from J, leaving 11 bases between them. This CDR3 spans 15 amino acids. Germline V gene sequence: CDR1 SNHLY, CDR2 FYNNEI. CDR3 protein: CASSEQHVVNQPQHF. The CDR3 DNA reads TGTGCCAGCAGTGAACAGCACGTTGTCAATCAGCCCCAGCATTTT. Filled out from reference TRBV2 and TRBJ1-5, the complete variable domain reads EPEVTQTPSHQVTQMGQEVILRCVPISNHLYFYWYRQILGQKVEFLVSFYNNEISEKSEIFDDQFSVERPDGSNFTLKIRSTKLEDSAMYFCASSEQHVVNQPQHFGDGTRLSIL.

This clonotype showed up many times. This chain connects TRBV9 to TRBJ2-7, with D possibly being TRBD2 (5 bases). V was cut by 0 bases and J by 7 bases, with 11 bases left in between. The germline V gene has CDR1 SGDLS and CDR2 YYNGEE. The CDR3 has 13 residues. The CDR3 region is CASSVEFEGEQYF. The CDR3 DNA reads TGTGCCAGCAGCGTAGAGTTTGAGGGTGAGCAGTACTTC.

Only a few counts were recorded for this clonotype. The chain uses TRBV19 and TRBJ2-1; D call uncertain. Trimming took off 3 bases at V and 8 bases at J, with 11 bases between the two ends. The V gene's germline CDR1 is LNHDA and CDR2 SQIVND (reference sequence). CDR3 length: 13 amino acids. The CDR3 region has the DNA TGTGCCAGTAGTATTACTTCTTTTTATGAGCAGTTCTTC. Encoded protein: CASSITSFYEQFF.

On this clonotype itself: Relative to the germline gene, one junction end is altered; a read error may explain this. The chain carries TRBV7-2 and TRBJ1-2, with a tentative D call TRBD1 (5 bases). Looked up from germline, CDR1 is SGHTA and CDR2 is FQGNSA. The CDR3 totals 16 residues. The chain's CDR3 is CASSTQGTGRYYGHTF. CDR3 DNA sequence: TGTGCCAGCAGCACACAAGGGACGGGGAGGTACTATGGCCACACCTTC. Together with reference TRBV7-2 and TRBJ1-2, the CDR3 gives the full variable domain: GAGVSQSPSNKVTEKGKDVELRCDPISGHTALYWYRQSLGQGLEFLIYFQGNSAPDKSGLPSDRFSAERTGGSVSTLTIQRTQQEDSAVYLCASSTQGTGRYYGHTFGSGTRLTVV.

The chain uses TRBV27 and TRBJ1-3, with a possible D match to TRBD1 (5 bases). The germline V and J ends were trimmed by 1 base and 1 base, with 11 bases remaining between them. The CDR3 has 16 amino acids. The germline gives CDR1 MNHEY, CDR2 SMNVEV (reference sequence). CDR3 loop: CASSLYKGPSGNTIYF. CDR3 bases: TGTGCCAGCAGTTTATATAAGGGGCCTTCTGGAAACACCATATATTTT.

The genes are TRBV6-2 or TRBV6-3 and TRBJ2-1; D not certain. Germline CDR1 reads MNHEY; CDR2 reads SVGEGT. CDR3 length equals 14 residues. V lost 6 bases, J lost 7 bases, and 16 bases lay in between. The DNA of the CDR3 is TGTGCCAGCAGCCCTGAGCGCTGGAGAAATGAGCAGTTCTTC. Encoded protein: CASSPERWRNEQFF.

This clonotype was counted ten times or more. The CDR3 DNA follows: TGCGCCAGCAGCCCAGAGGGGAGTGTTTACAATGAGCAGTTCTTC. This encodes CASSPEGSVYNEQFF. The chain recombines TRBV5-1 with TRBJ2-1, with D possibly being TRBD1 or TRBD2 (5 bases each). Germline V gene sequence: CDR1 SGHRS, CDR2 YFSETQ. Deletions cut 4 bases from V and 4 bases from J, with 15 bases between. The CDR3 consists of 15 residues.

This clonotype came up many times. J is TRBJ2-2 and V is TRBV12-3 or TRBV12-4; 7 bases line up with TRBD1. The length of the CDR3 is 17 residues. After removal of 3 bases from V and 2 bases from J, the junction contained 9 bases not matched to a gene. The CDR3 DNA reads TGTGCCAGCAGTTTTAGTTTAGGGGACAGCAACACCGGGGAGCTGTTTTTT. Translation: CASSFSLGDSNTGELFF.

About this clonotype itself: A much more abundant neighbour one base away suggests this may be a read error. V gene TRBV20-1 combines with J gene TRBJ1-2, with 9 bases identical to TRBD1. Germline CDR1 is DFQATT and CDR2 is SNEGSKA (reference sequence). CDR3 length: 15 amino acids. V shed 7 bases, J shed 8 bases, and the junction held 17 bases outside the gene matches. The DNA for the CDR3 is TGCAGTGTCCCCTTGAGGGGACAGGGTGTTGGGGGCTACACCTTC. It codes for CSVPLRGQGVGGYTF.

This clonotype was observed many times. The chain joins TRBV12-3 or TRBV12-4 to TRBJ2-5; D possibly corresponds to TRBD1 (6 bases). Deletions cut 5 bases from V and 4 bases from J, with 11 bases between. The CDR3 runs to 13 residues. CDR3 DNA: TGTGCCAGCAGTCCGACAGGTTCAGAGACCCAGTACTTC. This translates into CASSPTGSETQYF.

In this sample, this clonotype turned up many times. The chain carries TRBV24-1 and TRBJ2-1, with 8 bases aligning to TRBD1. The germline V gene encodes CDR1 KGHDR and CDR2 SFDVKD. The CDR3 contains 14 residues. Germline trimming cut 10 bases from V and 1 base from J; bases unmatched to any gene: 5. The CDR3 here is CATTGTGSYNEQFF. In DNA, the CDR3 is TGTGCCACAACTGGGACAGGTTCCTACAATGAGCAGTTCTTC.

The rearrangement joins TRBV5-1 to TRBJ2-1; the match to TRBD1 covers 10 bases. CDR1 SGHRS and CDR2 YFSETQ come from the germline V gene. V was pared by 4 bases and J by 2 bases, with 6 bases of the junction left unmatched. This CDR3 is built from 16 residues. The CDR3 loop reads CASSLSGTGAYNEQFF. The CDR3, as DNA: TGCGCCAGCAGCCTGTCCGGGACAGGGGCCTACAATGAGCAGTTCTTC.

This clonotype appeared many times. The chain has TRBV5-1 and TRBJ2-1; no firm D call. The CDR3 covers 15 residues. Germline CDR1 and CDR2: SGHRS and YFSETQ. The ends were cut back, 0 bases at V and 0 bases at J, with 7 bases in the middle. The CDR3 region has the DNA TGCGCCAGCAGCTTGGGAAGTAGCTCCTACAATGAGCAGTTCTTC. This gives the protein CASSLGSSSYNEQFF.

This clonotype has at least ten counts. CDR3 protein: CASSPLGTGTYEQYF. CDR3 nucleotides: TGTGCCAGCAGTCCCCTGGGGACAGGGACCTACGAGCAGTACTTC. This chain uses TRBV27 with TRBJ2-7, with TRBD1 identical over 9 bases. CDR1 and CDR2 from the germline V gene are MNHEY and SMNVEV (reference sequence). The J segment lost 2 bases and the V segment lost 5 bases, leaving 7 bases of the junction unmatched. The CDR3 length is 15 residues.

This clonotype has a count of ten or more. In nucleotides, the CDR3 is TGTGCCAGCAGGCCAGCGGGGTCTAACTACGAGCAGTACTTC. This gives the protein CASRPAGSNYEQYF. The chain uses TRBV27 and TRBJ2-7; 7 bases match TRBD2. Per germline, CDR1 MNHEY and CDR2 SMNVEV (reference sequence). V lost 6 bases, J lost 3 bases, and 8 bases stayed unmatched. This CDR3 has 14 residues.

This clonotype was found many times. The V gene is TRBV5-1, the J gene TRBJ2-5; the D gene could be TRBD1 or TRBD2 (6 bases each). The germline V gene encodes CDR1 SGHRS and CDR2 YFSETQ. Trimming cost V 2 bases and J 0 bases, with 17 bases left between them. The CDR3 consists of 17 residues. As DNA, the CDR3 is TGCGCCAGCAGCTTACCTATAGGGGGAGGACACCAAGAGACCCAGTACTTC. It translates to CASSLPIGGGHQETQYF.

Many counts were recorded for this clonotype. The rearrangement joins TRBV5-1 to TRBJ2-5, with D hard to call. In germline, CDR1 is SGHRS, CDR2 YFSETQ. Trimming cost V 3 bases and J 0 bases, with 6 bases left between them. The CDR3 runs 13 residues. CDR3 nucleotides: TGCGCCAGCAGCTCGCATAACCAAGAGACCCAGTACTTC. Translated, it gives CASSSHNQETQYF.

This clonotype was counted at least ten times. The chain has TRBV12-3 or TRBV12-4 and TRBJ1-1, with a weak D call TRBD1 (5 bases). CDR3 length: 12 residues. The V gene lost 4 bases and the J gene lost 7 bases, with 10 bases spanning the gap. CDR3: CASSSGTREAFF. The CDR3 nucleotides are TGTGCCAGCAGTTCAGGGACCCGTGAAGCTTTCTTT.

This sequence joins TRBV7-9 and TRBJ1-1; 8 bases are a match to TRBD1. Losses at the gene ends were 5 bases for V and 2 bases for J; bases not matched to a gene: 10. Germline loops: CDR1 SEHNR, CDR2 FQNEAQ (reference sequence). CDR3 length: 16 amino acids. Written as DNA, the CDR3 is TGTGCCAGCAGCGATCCAACCCAGGGGGCTAACACTGAAGCTTTCTTT. Amino acids: CASSDPTQGANTEAFF.

This clonotype was recorded many times. V gene TRBV5-1 combines with J gene TRBJ2-7; TRBD1 might be the D (6 bases). Germline lookup yields CDR1 SGHRS and CDR2 YFSETQ. CDR3 size: 14 residues. V dropped 0 bases and J dropped 3 bases, with 10 bases sitting between them. CDR3 region: CASSLDGTHYEQYF. CDR3 bases: TGCGCCAGCAGCTTGGACGGGACACACTACGAGCAGTACTTC.

This clonotype was detected ten times or more. The rearrangement links TRBV7-2 to TRBJ2-3; TRBD1 agrees at 7 bases. J gave up 3 bases and V 2 bases, and 5 bases lay outside the gene matches. Germline V gene sequence: CDR1 SGHTA, CDR2 FQGNSA. CDR3 length: 15 amino acids. CDR3 bases: TGTGCCAGCAGCTTAACAGGGGTAGGAACAGATACGCAGTATTTT. Residues: CASSLTGVGTDTQYF.

This clonotype was found a few times. This sequence joins TRBV5-1 and TRBJ1-1; D is undetermined. Trimming left V 5 bases short and J 1 base short, with 12 bases between. CDR1 and CDR2 from the germline V gene are SGHRS and YFSETQ. This CDR3 region has 14 residues. CDR3 in amino acids: CASRQGSENTEAFF. The DNA of the CDR3 is TGCGCCAGCAGGCAAGGGTCGGAGAACACTGAAGCTTTCTTT.

This clonotype came up many times. The chain employs TRBV9 and TRBJ2-2, with unresolved D. Germline V gene data show CDR1 as SGDLS and CDR2 as YYNGEE. The CDR3 length is 12 residues. V gave up 0 bases and J gave up 7 bases, with 4 bases separating them. The CDR3 region is CASSVVVGELFF. In DNA, the CDR3 is TGTGCCAGCAGCGTAGTGGTCGGGGAGCTGTTTTTT.

The chain couples TRBV18 to TRBJ1-1; possible D gene TRBD1, 5 bases. The V and J ends lost 4 bases and 1 base respectively, with 7 bases between them. This CDR3 has 13 amino acids. Germline V gene lookup returns CDR1 KGHSH and CDR2 LQKENI. DNA of the CDR3: TGTGCCAGCTCACGAACAGGGAACACTGAAGCTTTCTTT. It codes for CASSRTGNTEAFF.